These T cell receptor beta chains were read from a single sample in a study of T cell responses to AZD1222 COVID-19 vaccine. Sequencing used immunoSEQ multiplex PCR; TCRdb keeps in-frame clones, though not all of them. Seen here are tens of thousands of clones, about 91% observed once, and the top ten hold over 9%. The sample consisted of peripheral blood, taken on day 0 of MenACWY control vaccination. The receptors were sampled from an adult in good health. CDR3s include the opening cysteine and the closing phenylalanine or tryptophan. Each record gives: D gene, V gene, clone size, J gene, CDR3 DNA, CDR3 protein. D genes are given only for firm matches. A row's size may be missing; if present it is once, few, many or a size class.

TRBD1	TRBV7-2	.	TRBJ2-7	TGTGCCAGCAGCGCCTGGGGACAGATCTACGAGCAGTACTTC	CASSAWGQIYEQYF
.	TRBV28	.	TRBJ1-4	TGTGCCAGCAGTCGACTCGAGGGGCCGGGCGTGGAAAAACTGTTTTTT	CASSRLEGPGVEKLFF
TRBD2	TRBV2	few	TRBJ2-3	TGTGCCAGCAGTGAAGCCTCCGGGACTAACACAGATACGCAGTATTTT	CASSEASGTNTDTQYF
.	TRBV12-2	medium-sized	TRBJ1-1	TGTGCAAGGGCTCGGGGGTCTATGAACACTGAAGCTTTCTTT	CARARGSMNTEAFF
.	TRBV7-8	.	TRBJ2-7	TGTGCCAGCAGCCTTAGTGGGGCCTACGAGCAGTACTTC	CASSLSGAYEQYF
TRBD1	TRBV5-6	.	TRBJ1-1	TGTGCCAGCAGCTTGAGTACCCGGGACAGGGTTGGTAAGACTGAAGCTTTCTTT	CASSLSTRDRVGKTEAFF
.	TRBV3-1/TRBV3-2	.	TRBJ2-3	TGTGCCAGCAGCCGGCGGGGAGGCACAGATACGCAGTATTTT	CASSRRGGTDTQYF
.	TRBV12-5	.	TRBJ2-7	TGTGCTAGTGGCTGGGGGGGGCAGGGAGGATACGAGCAGTACTTC	CASGWGGQGGYEQYF
TRBD1	TRBV6-5	.	TRBJ2-4	TGTGCCAGCAGTCCTCCCGGGACAGGGGGCGGCATTCAGTACTTC	CASSPPGTGGGIQYF
TRBD1	TRBV3-1/TRBV3-2	.	TRBJ1-2	TGTGCCAGCAGCCCCGGGACAGACTACTATGGCTACACCTTC	CASSPGTDYYGYTF
.	TRBV27	.	TRBJ2-7	TGTGCCAGCAGTTCTGGGCCCGAAAGGGGGCAGTACTTC	CASSSGPERGQYF
.	TRBV4-2	.	TRBJ1-1	TGTGCCAGCAGCCAAGGGACTTCTGAAGCTTTCTTT	CASSQGTSEAFF
.	TRBV29-1	.	TRBJ1-5	TGCAGCGCCCTGGACACATATAGCAATCAGCCCCAGCATTTT	CSALDTYSNQPQHF
.	TRBV5-1	.	TRBJ2-2	TGCGCCAGCAGCTTGGACAGGAACACCGGGGAGCTGTTTTTT	CASSLDRNTGELFF
.	TRBV15	.	TRBJ2-2	TGTGCCACCAGCAGAGGGCCGAACACCGGGGAGCTGTTTTTT	CATSRGPNTGELFF
.	TRBV6-5	.	TRBJ1-1	TGTGCCAGCTGGCGTTTTAACACTGAAGCTTTCTTT	CASWRFNTEAFF
TRBD2	TRBV19	.	TRBJ2-1	TGTGCCAGTAGAGGACTAGGCAATGAGCAGTTCTTC	CASRGLGNEQFF
TRBD2	TRBV5-1	.	TRBJ2-3	TGCGCCAGCAGCCCGGGGGCTAGCGGGGTGTCGGATACGCAGTATTTT	CASSPGASGVSDTQYF
.	TRBV29-1	.	TRBJ1-1	TGCAGCGTGACGAGGCAGGGGAACACTGAAGCTTTCTTT	CSVTRQGNTEAFF
.	TRBV28	.	TRBJ2-3	TGTGCCAGCAGCCAGAACCCCACAGATACGCAGTATTTT	CASSQNPTDTQYF